This T cell receptor (beta chain) was recorded in a study of shared clonotypes between healthy human individuals. J was trimmed by 5 bases and V by 0 bases; bases with no gene match: 4. This CDR3 spans 15 amino acids. Germline values: CDR1 SGHRS, CDR2 YFSETQ. Clones were read by immunoSEQ multiplex PCR, and TCRdb kept only the in-frame ones, dropping some. The sample lists around 700,000 clones, 55% to 75% seen once, with less than 2% in the top ten. The source material was memory CD4+ T cells sorted from blood. Subset defined: CD45RA-negative fraction. The gene calls are TRBV5-1 and TRBJ2-3, with TRBD1 matching over 9 bases. The receptor's source is a woman in her 30s in good health. The CDR3 loop is CASSLGDREGDTQYF. In DNA form, the CDR3 reads TGCGCCAGCAGCTTGGGGGACAGGGAGGGAGATACGCAGTATTTT.